This note documents a single TCR beta chain sequence. Antigen unknown. Indicated time point: pre-treatment sample, taken before nivolumab and TIL therapy. CDR1 and CDR2 (germline): MGHDK, SYGVNS. V was cut by 3 bases and J by 4 bases, with 14 bases left in between. The CDR3 has 15 amino acids. Sequencing used immunoSEQ v3. Clones were sequenced by immunoSEQ multiplex PCR, and TCRdb holds only the in-frame ones, with some missing. Seen here are around 30,000 clones, 74% observed once, and the top ten hold under 3.5%. The data were taken from a study of TIL therapy for anti-PD-1-resistant metastatic lung cancer. Study overall: Tumors carried a median approximately 1.6 non-synonymous mutations per megabase.

Study conclusions and caveats: This highly selected cohort may not generalize to typical lung cancer patients.

V and J are TRBV25-1 and TRBJ2-3, with no clear D. The material was blood, obtained at baseline. The source is a woman aged 30-85 years with non-small cell lung cancer. The CDR3 nucleotides are TGTGCCAGCAGTGAGGGGAACAGTCACCCAGATACGCAGTATTTT. It is translated as CASSEGNSHPDTQYF.